Listed here are 30 T cell receptor beta chains from one sample, sequenced in a study of identical twins. TCRdb fed the 5' RACE reads into MiXCR, producing one record per CDR3 protein. Of about 200,000 distinct CDR3 sequences listed, around 6.5% are singletons. This same sample was also part of a study on T cells expressing NK-cell markers.

The material sequenced was CD8+ T cells sorted from blood. Receptor source: a woman younger than 35 in good health.

This clonotype was seen repeatedly, ten times or more. V and J are TRBV24-1 and TRBJ2-1; D is possibly TRBD2 (6 bases). With 6 bases removed from V and 7 bases from J, the gap between germline ends came to 12 bases. This CDR3 contains 13 residues. Per the germline V gene, CDR1 is KGHDR and CDR2 is SFDVKD. The CDR3 loop reads CATSLGGTNEQFF. CDR3 nucleotide sequence: TGTGCCACCAGTTTGGGGGGTACAAATGAGCAGTTCTTC.

V gene TRBV10-1 combines with J gene TRBJ2-7; the D is unclear. Trimming removed 3 bases from V and 3 bases from J, with 9 bases in between. Germline V lookup: CDR1 WNHNN, CDR2 SYGVQD (reference sequence). The CDR3 sequence is 13 residues long. The CDR3 DNA reads as TGCGCCAGCAGTGATACACCAGACTACGAGCAGTACTTC. Its protein product is CASSDTPDYEQYF.

V usage is TRBV14 and J usage is TRBJ2-1; 11 bases line up with TRBD2. Germline CDR1 and CDR2: SGHDN and FVKESK. CDR3 length: 14 amino acids. V shed 5 bases and J 4 bases; nucleotides not matched to a gene: 1. CDR3 bases: TGTGCCAGCAGCGCTAGCGGGAGGTACAATGAGCAGTTCTTC. Translating it yields CASSASGRYNEQFF.

This clonotype was seen more than once but under ten times. J is TRBJ1-1 and V is TRBV29-1; a weak D match, TRBD1 (5 bases). Germline V gene data show CDR1 as SQVTM and CDR2 as ANQGSEA. V shed 6 bases and J shed 3 bases, with 14 bases lying between them. The CDR3 runs 13 residues. The CDR3 sequence: CSVPGWKDTEAFF. The DNA of the CDR3 is TGCAGCGTCCCAGGGTGGAAGGACACTGAAGCTTTCTTT.

The chain joins TRBV29-1 to TRBJ1-3; 7 nucleotides align to TRBD1. V gave up 3 bases and J gave up 0 bases; unmatched junction bases: 5. The germline V gene encodes CDR1 SQVTM and CDR2 ANQGSEA. This CDR3 has 15 residues. The chain's CDR3 is CSVDDRVSSGNTIYF. As DNA, the CDR3 is TGCAGCGTTGACGACAGGGTCTCCTCTGGAAACACCATATATTTT.

This clonotype came up a few times. V gene TRBV4-1 combines with J gene TRBJ2-4, with D hard to call. Trimming left V 0 bases short and J 0 bases short, with 6 bases between. Germline lookup yields CDR1 MGHRA and CDR2 YSYEKL. This CDR3 spans 15 amino acids. DNA of the CDR3: TGCGCCAGCAGCCAAGACATATTAGCCAAAAACATTCAGTACTTC. As protein: CASSQDILAKNIQYF.

This chain links TRBV29-1 with TRBJ2-7; maybe TRBD2 (6 bases). The CDR3 has 15 residues. Trimming removed 5 bases at V and 6 bases at J, with 23 bases between. CDR1 is SQVTM and CDR2 is ANQGSEA in the germline V gene. The CDR3 protein is CSVKGGAAGVREQYF. The CDR3 nucleotides are TGCAGCGTTAAGGGAGGTGCGGCAGGCGTCCGCGAGCAGTACTTC.

The V call is TRBV6-5, the J call TRBJ2-3; D gene ambiguous. The CDR3 loop spans 14 amino acids. Per the germline V gene, CDR1 is MNHEY and CDR2 is SVGAGI. The V end lost 3 bases, the J end lost 0 bases, and 7 bases lay between the germline ends. CDR3 loop: CASSYGLSTDTQYF. Here the CDR3 DNA reads TGTGCCAGCAGTTATGGTCTAAGCACAGATACGCAGTATTTT.

This clonotype was seen repeatedly, ten times or more. The gene calls are TRBV12-3 or TRBV12-4 and TRBJ2-3; possibly TRBD1 or TRBD2 for D (5 bases each). Trimming took off 7 bases at V and 4 bases at J, with 21 bases between the two ends. The CDR3 totals 16 residues. The DNA of the CDR3 is TGTGCCAGCACGGACGTTAGCCTCTCGGGGCCAGATACGCAGTATTTT. Translation gives CASTDVSLSGPDTQYF.

In its sample, this clonotype was seen a few times. The J gene is TRBJ2-5, the V gene TRBV5-1, with 7 bases matching TRBD1. In germline, CDR1 is SGHRS, CDR2 YFSETQ. The CDR3 has 13 residues. With V trimmed by 2 bases and J by 5 bases, 3 bases remained unmatched. The CDR3 protein is CASSLPRGETQYF. The CDR3 coding sequence is TGCGCCAGCAGCTTACCCAGGGGGGAGACCCAGTACTTC.

This clonotype was counted a few times. V usage is TRBV5-1 and J usage is TRBJ1-2; 9 bases align to TRBD1. The CDR3 extends over 13 amino acids. The germline CDR1 and CDR2 sequences are SGHRS and YFSETQ. V dropped 7 bases and J dropped 5; count of bases not matched to a gene: 6. CDR3 amino acids: CASWGQGRYGYTF. CDR3 nucleotide sequence: TGCGCCAGCTGGGGACAGGGTCGGTATGGCTACACCTTC.

Concerning this clonotype itself: This sequence may be a read error, since a much larger clone differs from it by one base. This rearrangement joins TRBV15 to TRBJ2-1; 7 bases agree with TRBD2. Germline V gene lookup returns CDR1 LNHNV and CDR2 YYDKDF (reference sequence). The CDR3 runs 16 residues. J gave up 1 base and V 0 bases, and 3 bases lay outside the gene matches. The CDR3 coding sequence is TGTGCCACCAGCAGAGAACTAGCGATATCCTACAATGAGCAGTTCTTC. Its translation: CATSRELAISYNEQFF. Together with reference TRBV15 and TRBJ2-1, the CDR3 gives the full variable domain: DAMVIQNPRYQVTQFGKPVTLSCSQTLNHNVMYWYQQKSSQAPKLLFHYYDKDFNNEADTPDNFQSRRPNTSFCFLDIRSPGLGDTAMYLCATSRELAISYNEQFFGPGTRLTVL.

The chain couples TRBV7-8 to TRBJ2-7; 7 bases map to TRBD1. The germline CDR1 and CDR2 sequences are SGHVS and FQNEAQ. The CDR3 is 13 residues long. J lost 4 bases, V lost 8 bases, and 8 bases had no gene match. DNA for the CDR3: TGTGCCAGCGGCCCAGGGGGATCGTACGAGCAGTACTTC. Protein sequence: CASGPGGSYEQYF.

This clonotype occurred a few times. The gene calls are TRBV14 and TRBJ2-7, with 7 bases identical to TRBD1. The germline CDR1 and CDR2 sequences are SGHDN and FVKESK. The CDR3 has 15 residues. The J segment lost 0 bases and the V segment lost 3 bases, leaving 5 bases of the junction unmatched. The CDR3, as DNA: TGTGCCAGCAGCCATCCCAGACAGGGCTCCTACGAGCAGTACTTC. It specifies CASSHPRQGSYEQYF.

This clonotype has at least ten counts. This sequence joins TRBV15 and TRBJ1-4; D is unclear. Trimming shortened V by 1 base and J by 3 bases, and 12 bases separated the two germline ends. This CDR3 region has 16 residues. CDR1 is LNHNV and CDR2 is YYDKDF in the germline V gene (reference sequence). Written as DNA, the CDR3 is TGTGCCACCAGCAGAGTTGGGGTTCGGTCTAATGAAAAACTGTTTTTT. Protein sequence: CATSRVGVRSNEKLFF.

This clonotype was counted a few times. The J gene is TRBJ2-1, the V gene TRBV7-9; D possibly corresponds to TRBD2 (5 bases). Germline V lookup: CDR1 SEHNR, CDR2 FQNEAQ (reference sequence). The length of the CDR3 is 12 residues. V was shortened by 5 bases and J by 8 bases, with 10 bases between the two germline ends. CDR3 in DNA: TGTGCCAGCAGCATCCTGCGGGATGAGCAGTTCTTC. As protein: CASSILRDEQFF.

This chain links TRBV12-5 with TRBJ1-5, with 10 nucleotides matching TRBD1. CDR3 length: 16 residues. CDR1 LGHNT and CDR2 FRNRAP come from the germline V gene. The ends lost 5 bases at V and 11 bases at J; junction bases unmatched: 15. CDR3 protein: CASGLAGQGFNGAQHF. DNA of the CDR3: TGTGCTAGTGGTCTCGCGGGACAGGGGTTTAACGGGGCCCAGCATTTT.

This sequence joins TRBV7-9 and TRBJ2-7; no clear D. This CDR3 has 14 amino acids. Germline V lookup: CDR1 SEHNR, CDR2 FQNEAQ (reference sequence). V lost 5 bases and J 6 bases, leaving 17 bases between the germline ends. CDR3 sequence (DNA): TGTGCCAGCAGCCCGTCCCGCCCCCCGCTCGAGCAGTACTTC. Translation: CASSPSRPPLEQYF.

This clonotype has only a few counts. V gene TRBV9 combines with J gene TRBJ1-2, with TRBD1 as a possible D gene (6 bases). Per the germline V gene, CDR1 is SGDLS and CDR2 is YYNGEE. Deletions cut 2 bases from V and 5 bases from J, with 13 bases between. The CDR3 extends over 14 amino acids. Written as DNA, the CDR3 is TGTGCCAGCAGCGTCACAGGGTCGGGTTATGGCTACACCTTC. This sequence encodes CASSVTGSGYGYTF.

The chain couples TRBV5-6 to TRBJ1-2, with TRBD1 identical over 9 bases. V dropped 5 bases and J dropped 5; count of bases not matched to a gene: 1. The germline gives CDR1 SGHDT, CDR2 YYEEEE. CDR3 length: 12 residues. The CDR3 here is CASRDRGYGYTF. CDR3 bases: TGTGCCAGCAGGGACAGGGGATATGGCTACACCTTC.

This clonotype was observed a few times. The chain links TRBV6-1 to TRBJ2-7; the D gene is possibly TRBD2 (6 bases). V gave up 5 bases and J gave up 0 bases, with 17 bases separating them. Per the germline V gene, CDR1 is MNHNS and CDR2 is SASEGT. CDR3 size: 16 residues. In DNA form, the CDR3 reads TGTGCCAGCAGTCCGCCTCGGGGAGGATTCTCCTACGAGCAGTACTTC. Its protein product is CASSPPRGGFSYEQYF.

The chain uses TRBV25-1 and TRBJ2-1, with 10 positions matching TRBD2. CDR1 and CDR2 (germline): MGHDK, SYGVNS. The CDR3 length is 17 residues. Trimming cost V 5 bases and J 6 bases; bases outside gene matches: 13. In DNA form, the CDR3 reads TGTGCCAGCAGTCCTCGGGTCGGTAGCGGGAGGACCAATGAGCAGTTCTTC. Protein sequence: CASSPRVGSGRTNEQFF.

In its sample, this clonotype was seen a few times. This chain connects TRBV5-4 to TRBJ2-5; 7 positions agree with TRBD2. This CDR3 comprises 14 residues. The V and J ends lost 5 bases and 3 bases, in that order; junction bases with no gene match: 7. Germline CDR1 SGHNT, CDR2 YYREEE (reference sequence). CDR3 nucleotides: TGTGCCAGCAGTAGCGGGCGGATGGAAGAGACCCAGTACTTC. Translated: CASSSGRMEETQYF.

This clonotype was counted many times. The V call is TRBV9, the J call TRBJ2-5, with a weak D call TRBD2 (6 bases). Germline CDR1 and CDR2: SGDLS and YYNGEE. The CDR3 sequence is 14 residues long. The V gene lost 0 bases and the J gene lost 5 bases, with 11 bases spanning the gap. Here the CDR3 reads CASSVVSAGETQYF. The CDR3 DNA reads as TGTGCCAGCAGCGTAGTTAGCGCGGGGGAGACCCAGTACTTC.

In this sample, this clonotype turned up many times. V is TRBV6-6 and J is TRBJ1-1, with D uncertain. CDR1 and CDR2 (germline): MNHNY, SVGAGI (reference sequence). V dropped 2 bases and J dropped 6 bases, with 7 bases sitting between them. The CDR3 loop spans 12 amino acids. The CDR3 region has the DNA TGTGCCAGCAGTTACGGTCCCGCTGAAGCTTTCTTT. This encodes CASSYGPAEAFF.

This clonotype has a count of ten or more. V usage is TRBV7-9 and J usage is TRBJ2-1, with 13 bases matching TRBD2. Trimming removed 4 bases from V and 4 bases from J; junction bases left unmatched: 4. The germline CDR1 and CDR2 sequences are SEHNR and FQNEAQ (reference sequence). This CDR3 comprises 16 residues. The CDR3 DNA reads TGTGCCAGCAGCTCAGGACTAGCGGGGGTATACAATGAGCAGTTCTTC. It translates to CASSSGLAGVYNEQFF.

This clonotype has ten or more counts. The V gene is TRBV7-8, the J gene TRBJ2-2; D unresolved. CDR1 is SGHVS, CDR2 FQNEAQ, per germline. CDR3 length equals 12 residues. V was clipped by 5 bases and J by 6 bases, with 7 bases between them. In nucleotides, the CDR3 is TGTGCCAGCAGCCCCACCCCCGGGGAGCTGTTTTTT. Its translation: CASSPTPGELFF.

As for this clonotype: At one end the junction does not follow the germline gene, possibly because of a read error. Here the CDR3 DNA reads TGTGCCAGCTTAGGACTAGCGGGAGTCCTCTTC. Translation gives CASLGLAGVLF. V usage is TRBV2 and J usage is TRBJ2-7; TRBD2 matches 13 bases. The V gene's germline CDR1 is SNHLY and CDR2 FYNNEI. The CDR3 contains 11 residues. The variable domain in full, completed from reference TRBV2 and TRBJ2-7, reads EPEVTQTPSHQVTQMGQEVILRCVPISNHLYFYWYRQILGQKVEFLVSFYNNEISEKSEIFDDQFSVERPDGSNFTLKIRSTKLEDSAMYFCASLGLAGVLFGPGTRLTVT.

This clonotype was observed a handful of times. The CDR3 sequence is CASDRGGTAGTVSGNTIYF. The DNA for the CDR3 is TGTGCCAGCGATAGGGGGGGTACGGCAGGGACTGTTTCTGGAAACACCATATATTTT. The V call is TRBV2, the J call TRBJ1-3; weak D call: TRBD1 (6 bases). Deletions cut 8 bases from V and 1 base from J, with 27 bases between. In germline, CDR1 is SNHLY, CDR2 FYNNEI. The CDR3 consists of 19 residues.

The chain links TRBV7-9 to TRBJ2-3; D might be TRBD2 (5 bases). V was trimmed by 5 bases and J by 0 bases, leaving 12 bases between them. The germline V gene encodes CDR1 SEHNR and CDR2 FQNEAQ (reference sequence). This CDR3 has 15 residues. In nucleotides, the CDR3 is TGTGCCAGCAGCCTCCGGGATGCAAGCACAGATACGCAGTATTTT. Its translation: CASSLRDASTDTQYF.